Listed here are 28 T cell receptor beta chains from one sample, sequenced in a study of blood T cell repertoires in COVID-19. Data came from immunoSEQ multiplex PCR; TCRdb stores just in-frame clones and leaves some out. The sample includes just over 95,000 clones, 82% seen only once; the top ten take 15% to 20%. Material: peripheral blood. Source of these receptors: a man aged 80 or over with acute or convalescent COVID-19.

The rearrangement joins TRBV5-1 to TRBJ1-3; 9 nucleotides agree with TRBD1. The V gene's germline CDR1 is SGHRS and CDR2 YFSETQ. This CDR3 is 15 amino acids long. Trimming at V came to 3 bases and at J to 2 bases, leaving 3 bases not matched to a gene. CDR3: CASSSRQGAGNTIYF. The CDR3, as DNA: TGCGCCAGCAGCTCCCGACAGGGGGCTGGAAACACCATATATTTT.

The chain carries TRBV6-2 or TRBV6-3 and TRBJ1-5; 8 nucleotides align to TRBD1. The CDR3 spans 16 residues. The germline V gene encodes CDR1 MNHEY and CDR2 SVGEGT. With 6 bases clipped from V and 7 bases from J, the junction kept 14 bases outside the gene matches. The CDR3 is CASSLGRQGQRQPQHF. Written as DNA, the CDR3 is TGTGCCAGCAGCCTAGGGAGACAGGGGCAGAGACAGCCCCAGCATTTT.

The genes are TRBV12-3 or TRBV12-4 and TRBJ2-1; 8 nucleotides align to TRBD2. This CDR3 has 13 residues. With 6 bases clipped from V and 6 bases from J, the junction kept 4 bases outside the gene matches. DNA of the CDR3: TGTGCCAGCAGCCGGGGGACTAGCAATGAGCAGTTCTTC. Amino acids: CASSRGTSNEQFF.

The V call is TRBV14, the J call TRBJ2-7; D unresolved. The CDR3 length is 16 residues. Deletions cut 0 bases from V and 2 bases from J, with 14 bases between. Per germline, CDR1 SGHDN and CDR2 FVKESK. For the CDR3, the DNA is TGTGCCAGCAGCCAAGAAAATCGCCGTGGCCCCTACGAGCAGTACTTC. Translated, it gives CASSQENRRGPYEQYF.

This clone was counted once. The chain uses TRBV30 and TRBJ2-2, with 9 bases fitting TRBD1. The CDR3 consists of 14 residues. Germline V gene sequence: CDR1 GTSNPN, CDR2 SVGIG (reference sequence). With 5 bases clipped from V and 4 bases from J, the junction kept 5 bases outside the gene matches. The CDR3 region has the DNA TGTGCCTGGGGGGACAGGGCGACCACCGGGGAGCTGTTTTTT. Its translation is CAWGDRATTGELFF.

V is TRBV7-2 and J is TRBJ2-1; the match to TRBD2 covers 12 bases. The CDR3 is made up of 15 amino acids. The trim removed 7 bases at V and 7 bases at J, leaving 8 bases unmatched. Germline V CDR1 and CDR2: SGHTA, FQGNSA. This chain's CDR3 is CASTLVTSGSNEQFF. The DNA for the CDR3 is TGTGCCAGCACCCTTGTGACTAGCGGGAGTAATGAGCAGTTCTTC.

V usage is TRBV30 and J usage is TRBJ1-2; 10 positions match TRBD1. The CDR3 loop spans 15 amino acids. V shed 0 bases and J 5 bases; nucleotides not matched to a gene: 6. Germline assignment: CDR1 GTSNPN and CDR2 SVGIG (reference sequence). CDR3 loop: CAWSVRRTGGYGYTF. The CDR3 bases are TGTGCCTGGAGTGTACGGAGGACAGGGGGTTATGGCTACACCTTC.

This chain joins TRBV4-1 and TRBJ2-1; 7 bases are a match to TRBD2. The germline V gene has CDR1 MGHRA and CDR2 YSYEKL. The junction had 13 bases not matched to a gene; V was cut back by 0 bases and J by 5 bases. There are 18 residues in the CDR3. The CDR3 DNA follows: TGCGCCAGCAGCCAAGATCGGGTAGGAAGCGGGAAGAACAATGAGCAGTTCTTC. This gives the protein CASSQDRVGSGKNNEQFF.

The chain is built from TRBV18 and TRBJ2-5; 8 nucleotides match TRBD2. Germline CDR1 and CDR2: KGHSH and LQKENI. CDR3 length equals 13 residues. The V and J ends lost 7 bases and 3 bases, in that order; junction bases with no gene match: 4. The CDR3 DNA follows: TGTGCCAGCTACCCCGGGAGGGAAGAGACCCAGTACTTC. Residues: CASYPGREETQYF. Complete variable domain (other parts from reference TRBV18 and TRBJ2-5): NAGVMQNPRHLVRRRGQEARLRCSPMKGHSHVYWYRQLPEEGLKFMVYLQKENIIDESGMPKERFSAEFPKEGPSILRIQQVVRGDSAAYFCASYPGREETQYFGPGTRLLVL.

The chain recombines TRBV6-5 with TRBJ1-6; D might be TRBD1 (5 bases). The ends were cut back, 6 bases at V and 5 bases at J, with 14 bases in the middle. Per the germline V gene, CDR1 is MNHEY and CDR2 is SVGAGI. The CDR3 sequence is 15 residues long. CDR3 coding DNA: TGTGCCAGCAGGACAGCGAAAGGAGATAATTCACCCCTCCACTTT. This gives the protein CASRTAKGDNSPLHF.

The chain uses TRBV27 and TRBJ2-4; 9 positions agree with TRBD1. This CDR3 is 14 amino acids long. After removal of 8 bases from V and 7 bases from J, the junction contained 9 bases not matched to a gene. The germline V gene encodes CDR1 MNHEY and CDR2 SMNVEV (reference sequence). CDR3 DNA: TGTGCCAGCGCTGGGACAGGGAAGGGGAACATTCAGTACTTC. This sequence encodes CASAGTGKGNIQYF.

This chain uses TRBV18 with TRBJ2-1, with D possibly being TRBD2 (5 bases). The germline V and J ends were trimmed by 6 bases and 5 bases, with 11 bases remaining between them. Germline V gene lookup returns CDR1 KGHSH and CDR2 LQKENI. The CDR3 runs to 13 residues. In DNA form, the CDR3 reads TGTGCCAGCTCTCCGGACTTCAACAATGAGCAGTTCTTC. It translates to CASSPDFNNEQFF.

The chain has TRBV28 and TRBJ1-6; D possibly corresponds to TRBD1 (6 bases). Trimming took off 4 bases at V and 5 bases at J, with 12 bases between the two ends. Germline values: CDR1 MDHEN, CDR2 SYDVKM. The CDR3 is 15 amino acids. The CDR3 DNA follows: TGTGCCAGCAGTTCTACAGGGAGAGATAATTCACCCCTCCACTTT. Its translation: CASSSTGRDNSPLHF.

Here the CDR3 reads CASSHGGQGRINEQFF. CDR3 coding DNA: TGCGCCAGCAGCCATGGAGGACAGGGGAGAATCAATGAGCAGTTCTTC. The chain joins TRBV4-1 to TRBJ2-1; 9 bases match TRBD1. The CDR3 is 16 amino acids. CDR1 MGHRA and CDR2 YSYEKL come from the germline V gene. V gave up 3 bases and J gave up 6 bases; unmatched junction bases: 9.

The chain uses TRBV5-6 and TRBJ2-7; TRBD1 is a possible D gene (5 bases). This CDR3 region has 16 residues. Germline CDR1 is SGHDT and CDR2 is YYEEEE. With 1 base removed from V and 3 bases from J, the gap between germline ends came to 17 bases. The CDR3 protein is CASSLSHRIKRYEQYF. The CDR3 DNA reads TGTGCCAGCAGCTTGTCTCACAGGATAAAACGCTACGAGCAGTACTTC.

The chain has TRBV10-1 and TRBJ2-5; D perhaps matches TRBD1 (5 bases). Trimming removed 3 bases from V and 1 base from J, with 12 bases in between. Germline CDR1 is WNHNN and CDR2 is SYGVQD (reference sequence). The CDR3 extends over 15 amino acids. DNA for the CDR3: TGCGCCAGCAGTGATGGCAGGGCCCCCCAAGAGACCCAGTACTTC. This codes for CASSDGRAPQETQYF.

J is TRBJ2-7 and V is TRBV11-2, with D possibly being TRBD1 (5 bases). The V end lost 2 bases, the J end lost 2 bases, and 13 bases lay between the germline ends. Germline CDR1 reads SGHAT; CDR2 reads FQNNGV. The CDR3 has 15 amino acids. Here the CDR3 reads CASSLSTALTYEQYF. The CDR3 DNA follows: TGTGCCAGCAGCTTATCGACAGCCCTAACCTACGAGCAGTACTTC.

CDR3 region: CASSLWSSGSYNEQFF. CDR3 in DNA: TGCGCCAGCAGCTTGTGGTCTAGCGGATCCTACAATGAGCAGTTCTTC. J is TRBJ2-1 and V is TRBV5-1; the match to TRBD2 covers 7 bases. Looked up from germline, CDR1 is SGHRS and CDR2 is YFSETQ. Trimming at V came to 1 base and at J to 1 base, leaving 5 bases not matched to a gene. This CDR3 is built from 16 residues.

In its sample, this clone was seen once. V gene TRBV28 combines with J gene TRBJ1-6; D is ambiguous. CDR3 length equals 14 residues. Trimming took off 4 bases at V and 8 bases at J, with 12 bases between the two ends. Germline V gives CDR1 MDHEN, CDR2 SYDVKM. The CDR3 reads CASSWRQVDSPLHF. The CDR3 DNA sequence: TGTGCCAGCAGTTGGAGGCAGGTAGATTCACCCCTCCACTTT.

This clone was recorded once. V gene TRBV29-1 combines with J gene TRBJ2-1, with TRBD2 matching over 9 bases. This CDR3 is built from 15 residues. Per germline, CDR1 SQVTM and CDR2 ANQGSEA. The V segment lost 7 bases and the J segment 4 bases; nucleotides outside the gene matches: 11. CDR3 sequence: CSGVLSGRSYNEQFF. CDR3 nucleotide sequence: TGCAGCGGCGTGCTTAGCGGGAGATCTTACAATGAGCAGTTCTTC.

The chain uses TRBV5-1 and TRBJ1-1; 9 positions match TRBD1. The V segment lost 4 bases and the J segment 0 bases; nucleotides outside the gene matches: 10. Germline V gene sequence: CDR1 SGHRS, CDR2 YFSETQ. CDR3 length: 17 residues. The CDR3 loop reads CASSQTGTGKMNTEAFF. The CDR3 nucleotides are TGCGCCAGCAGCCAGACCGGGACAGGGAAAATGAACACTGAAGCTTTCTTT. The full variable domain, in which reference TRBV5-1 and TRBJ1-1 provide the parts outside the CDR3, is KAGVTQTPRYLIKTRGQQVTLSCSPISGHRSVSWYQQTPGQGLQFLFEYFSETQRNKGNFPGRFSGRQFSNSRSEMNVSTLELGDSALYLCASSQTGTGKMNTEAFFGQGTRLTVV.

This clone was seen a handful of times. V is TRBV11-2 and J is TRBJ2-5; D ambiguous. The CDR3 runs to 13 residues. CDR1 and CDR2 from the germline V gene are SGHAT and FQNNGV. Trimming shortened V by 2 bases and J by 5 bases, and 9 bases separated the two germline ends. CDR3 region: CASSLNRRETQYF. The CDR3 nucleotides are TGTGCCAGCAGCTTAAACCGGCGGGAGACCCAGTACTTC.

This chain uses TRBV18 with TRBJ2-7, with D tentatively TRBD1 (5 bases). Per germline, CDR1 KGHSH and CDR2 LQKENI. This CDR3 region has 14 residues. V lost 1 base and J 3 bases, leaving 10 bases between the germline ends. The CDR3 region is CASSPLSGNYEQYF. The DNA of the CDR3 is TGTGCCAGCTCACCACTTTCAGGGAACTACGAGCAGTACTTC.

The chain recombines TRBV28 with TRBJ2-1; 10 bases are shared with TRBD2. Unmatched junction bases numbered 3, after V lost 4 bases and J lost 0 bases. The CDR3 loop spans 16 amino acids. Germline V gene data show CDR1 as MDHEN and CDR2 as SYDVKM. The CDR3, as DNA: TGTGCCAGCAGTTCCCGACTAGCGGGCTCCTACAATGAGCAGTTCTTC. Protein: CASSSRLAGSYNEQFF.

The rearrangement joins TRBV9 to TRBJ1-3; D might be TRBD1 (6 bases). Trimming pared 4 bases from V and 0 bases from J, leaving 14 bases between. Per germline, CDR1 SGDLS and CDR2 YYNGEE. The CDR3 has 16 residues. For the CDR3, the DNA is TGTGCCAGCAGCCCCGGGGGGCGGGACTCTGGAAACACCATATATTTT. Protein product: CASSPGGRDSGNTIYF.

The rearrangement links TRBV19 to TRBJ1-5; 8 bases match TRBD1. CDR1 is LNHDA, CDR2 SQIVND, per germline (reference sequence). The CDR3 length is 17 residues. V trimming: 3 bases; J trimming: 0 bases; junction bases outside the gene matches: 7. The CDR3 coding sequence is TGTGCCAGTAGTATGAACAGGGGGATGGATAGCAATCAGCCCCAGCATTTT. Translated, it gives CASSMNRGMDSNQPQHF.

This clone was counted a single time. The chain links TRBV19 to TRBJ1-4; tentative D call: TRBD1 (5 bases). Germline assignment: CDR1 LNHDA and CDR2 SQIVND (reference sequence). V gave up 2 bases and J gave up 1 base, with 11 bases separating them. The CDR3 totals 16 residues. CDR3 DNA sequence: TGTGCCAGTAGTATACAAAAGGGACTAACTAATGAAAAACTGTTTTTT. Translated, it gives CASSIQKGLTNEKLFF.

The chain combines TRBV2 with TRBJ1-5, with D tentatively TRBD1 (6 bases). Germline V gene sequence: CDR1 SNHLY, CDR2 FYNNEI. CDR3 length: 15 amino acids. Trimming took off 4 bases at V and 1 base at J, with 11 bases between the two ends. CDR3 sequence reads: CASSADRRSNQPQHF. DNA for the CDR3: TGTGCCAGCAGTGCCGACAGGAGGAGCAATCAGCCCCAGCATTTT.